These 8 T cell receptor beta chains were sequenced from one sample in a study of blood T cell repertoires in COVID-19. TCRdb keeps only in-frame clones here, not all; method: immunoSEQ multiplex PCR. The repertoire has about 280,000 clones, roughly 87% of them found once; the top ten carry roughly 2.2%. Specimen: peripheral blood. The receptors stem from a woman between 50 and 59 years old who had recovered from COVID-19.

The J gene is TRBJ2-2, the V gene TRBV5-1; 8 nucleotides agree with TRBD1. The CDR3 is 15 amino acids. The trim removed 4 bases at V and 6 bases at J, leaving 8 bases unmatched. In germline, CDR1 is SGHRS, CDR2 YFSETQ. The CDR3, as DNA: TGCGCCAGCAGCCCCCGCCCAGGGGGCGCCGGGGAGCTGTTTTTT. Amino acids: CASSPRPGGAGELFF.

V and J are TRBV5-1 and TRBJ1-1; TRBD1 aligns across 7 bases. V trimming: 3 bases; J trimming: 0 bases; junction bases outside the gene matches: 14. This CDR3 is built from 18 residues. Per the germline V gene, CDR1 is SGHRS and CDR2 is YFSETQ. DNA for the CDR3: TGCGCCAGCAGCTCGTCAATTACAGGGGATCTCATGAACACTGAAGCTTTCTTT. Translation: CASSSSITGDLMNTEAFF.

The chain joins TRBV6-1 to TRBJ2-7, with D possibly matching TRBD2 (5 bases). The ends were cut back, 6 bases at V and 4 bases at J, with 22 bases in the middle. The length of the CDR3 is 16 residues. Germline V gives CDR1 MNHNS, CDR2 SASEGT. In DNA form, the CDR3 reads TGTGCCAGCAGAGAACCGTGGGGAGTCCTTGGGTACGAGCAGTACTTC. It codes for CASREPWGVLGYEQYF.

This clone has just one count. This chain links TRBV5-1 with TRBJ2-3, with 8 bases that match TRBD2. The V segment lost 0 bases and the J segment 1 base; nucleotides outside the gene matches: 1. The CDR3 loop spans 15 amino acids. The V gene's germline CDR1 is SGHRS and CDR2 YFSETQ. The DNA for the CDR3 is TGCGCCAGCAGCTTGGGAGCGGGGGGCACAGATACGCAGTATTTT. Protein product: CASSLGAGGTDTQYF.

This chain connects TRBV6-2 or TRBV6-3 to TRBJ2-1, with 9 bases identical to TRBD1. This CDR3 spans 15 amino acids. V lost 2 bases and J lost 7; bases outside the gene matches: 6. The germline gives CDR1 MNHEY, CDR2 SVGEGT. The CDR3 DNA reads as TGTGCCAGCAGTTACGCCGGGACAGGGATAAATGAGCAGTTCTTC. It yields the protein CASSYAGTGINEQFF.

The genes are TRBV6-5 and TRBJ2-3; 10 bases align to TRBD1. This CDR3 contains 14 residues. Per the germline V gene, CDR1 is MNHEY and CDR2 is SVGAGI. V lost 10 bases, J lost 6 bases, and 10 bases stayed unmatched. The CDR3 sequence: CANSGTGVFDTQYF. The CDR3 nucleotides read TGTGCCAACTCCGGGACAGGGGTATTTGATACGCAGTATTTT.

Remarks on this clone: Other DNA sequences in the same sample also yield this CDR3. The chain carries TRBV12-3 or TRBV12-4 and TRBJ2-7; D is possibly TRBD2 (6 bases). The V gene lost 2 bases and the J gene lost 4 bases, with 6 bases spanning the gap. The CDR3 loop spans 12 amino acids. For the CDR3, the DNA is TGTGCCAGCAGTTTACGGGGGTACGAGCAGTACTTC. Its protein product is CASSLRGYEQYF.

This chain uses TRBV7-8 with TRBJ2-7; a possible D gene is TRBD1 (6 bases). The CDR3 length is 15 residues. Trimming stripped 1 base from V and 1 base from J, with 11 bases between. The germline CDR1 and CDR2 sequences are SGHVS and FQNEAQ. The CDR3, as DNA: TGTGCCAGCAGCTTAGATCGGGACACTTCCTACGAGCAGTACTTC. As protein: CASSLDRDTSYEQYF.